The 10 T cell receptor beta chains listed next were all sequenced from one sample in a study of control samples from healthy donors and cancer patients. Produced via immunoSEQ multiplex PCR; TCRdb's table is partial and in-frame only. The profile shows approximately 45,000 clones, 80% to 95% of them singletons. Sequenced sample: PBMCs. These receptors were taken from a woman between 40 and 50 years old with head and neck cancer.

This chain connects TRBV5-6 to TRBJ1-4; D possibly corresponds to TRBD1 (6 bases). Germline lookup yields CDR1 SGHDT and CDR2 YYEEEE. CDR3 length: 15 residues. The V end was cut by 2 bases, the J end by 7 bases, with 15 bases between. CDR3 region: CASSFRGGAREKLFF. The CDR3 DNA is TGTGCCAGCAGCTTTCGTGGGGGGGCGCGTGAAAAACTGTTTTTT.

The CDR3 sequence is CASSQPGNGANVLTF. CDR3 coding DNA: TGTGCCAGCAGCCAACCGGGCAACGGGGCCAACGTCCTGACTTTC. The chain is built from TRBV3-1 (or the pseudogene TRBV3-2) and TRBJ2-6; no clear D gene. The CDR3 length is 15 residues. V dropped 2 bases and J dropped 4 bases, with 9 bases sitting between them. Germline V gene lookup returns CDR1 LGHDT and CDR2 YNNKEL (reference sequence).

This clone was detected only once. V and J are TRBV3-1 (or the pseudogene TRBV3-2) and TRBJ1-5, with D perhaps TRBD1 (5 bases). Germline V lookup: CDR1 LGHDT, CDR2 YNNKEL (reference sequence). V was clipped by 3 bases and J by 4 bases, with 7 bases between them. The CDR3 sequence is 13 residues long. This CDR3 reads CASSQGGNQPQHF. CDR3 DNA sequence: TGTGCCAGCAGCCAGGGGGGAAATCAGCCCCAGCATTTT.

This clone was seen a few times. This chain joins TRBV18 and TRBJ1-4, with 9 bases that match TRBD1. The CDR3 length is 14 residues. Trimming removed 3 bases from V and 5 bases from J; junction bases left unmatched: 1. The V gene's germline CDR1 is KGHSH and CDR2 LQKENI. CDR3 region: CASSPGQGNEKLFF. CDR3 sequence (DNA): TGTGCCAGCTCACCGGGACAGGGAAATGAAAAACTGTTTTTT.

This clone has a handful of counts. The rearrangement links TRBV2 to TRBJ2-7; a possible D gene is TRBD1 (7 bases). V lost 9 bases to trimming and J lost 5 bases, with 17 bases between them. This CDR3 has 13 residues. CDR1 is SNHLY, CDR2 FYNNEI, per germline. This CDR3 is CARGGQAENEQYF. In nucleotides, the CDR3 is TGTGCCAGGGGAGGACAGGCGGAAAACGAGCAGTACTTC.

This clone was recorded once. The chain links TRBV5-1 to TRBJ2-7; 10 bases match TRBD2. This CDR3 has 13 residues. The germline gives CDR1 SGHRS, CDR2 YFSETQ. J lost 7 bases, V lost 7 bases, and 8 bases had no gene match. CDR3 coding DNA: TGCGCCAGCGGAGCGGGAGGGCCGGAAGAGCAGTACTTC. It codes for CASGAGGPEEQYF.

This chain connects TRBV5-1 to TRBJ1-6; D is ambiguous. Per the germline V gene, CDR1 is SGHRS and CDR2 is YFSETQ. The ends were cut back, 0 bases at V and 0 bases at J, with 7 bases in the middle. The CDR3 length is 16 residues. Here the CDR3 DNA reads TGCGCCAGCAGCTTGGCTTCTAGCTCCTATAATTCACCCCTCCACTTT. Translation gives CASSLASSSYNSPLHF.

The chain uses TRBV24-1 and TRBJ2-3; 13 positions match TRBD2. CDR1 KGHDR and CDR2 SFDVKD come from the germline V gene. V was pared by 4 bases and J by 2 bases, with 5 bases of the junction left unmatched. This CDR3 has 17 amino acids. The CDR3 DNA is TGTGCCACCAGTGACCCGACTAGCGGGAGGCCCACAGATACGCAGTATTTT. This codes for CATSDPTSGRPTDTQYF.

The chain carries TRBV5-1 and TRBJ2-3; D remains ambiguous. CDR1 is SGHRS, CDR2 YFSETQ, per germline. The CDR3 has 12 amino acids. Trimming took 2 bases from V and 2 from J, leaving 3 bases between them. The chain's CDR3 is CASSFTTDTQYF. The CDR3 coding sequence is TGCGCCAGCAGCTTCACCACAGATACGCAGTATTTT.

The rearrangement links TRBV5-1 to TRBJ1-1; 7 bases line up with TRBD1. In germline, CDR1 is SGHRS, CDR2 YFSETQ. V was clipped by 5 bases and J by 7 bases; unmatched bases: 5. The CDR3 runs 12 residues. This CDR3 reads CASRKTGDEAFF. The CDR3 DNA is TGCGCCAGCAGGAAAACAGGGGATGAAGCTTTCTTT.